The source of this T cell receptor beta chain is a study of blood T cell repertoires in COVID-19. Study details: Italy, Spain and the United States were the sources of the convalescent and acute COVID-19 samples. Sources were T cells, B-cell-depleted T cells, or PBMCs; the material itself was cDNA or gDNA.

CDR3 length: 13 amino acids. Trimming removed 1 base at V and 4 bases at J, with 5 bases between. Germline values: CDR1 PRHDT, CDR2 FYEKMQ (reference sequence). Authors' analysis steps: Amplified reference gene primers provided the basis for estimating nucleated cell counts. The protocol was immunoSEQ multiplex PCR, while the TCRdb copy is restricted to in-frame clones and leaves out a portion. V and J calls and clone size follow that table, whereas D and trimming were derived from the DNA. The profile covers about 140,000 clones, with more than 75% appearing a single time and about 2.5% taken by the ten largest.

This chain connects TRBV13 to TRBJ1-5, with D uncertain. The sample was peripheral blood. This sequence was found in a human donor with acute or convalescent COVID-19. The donor label of this sample is uncertain. CDR3 nucleotides: TGTGCCAGCAGCTTAGCGGGGAATCAGCCCCAGCATTTT. This codes for CASSLAGNQPQHF.